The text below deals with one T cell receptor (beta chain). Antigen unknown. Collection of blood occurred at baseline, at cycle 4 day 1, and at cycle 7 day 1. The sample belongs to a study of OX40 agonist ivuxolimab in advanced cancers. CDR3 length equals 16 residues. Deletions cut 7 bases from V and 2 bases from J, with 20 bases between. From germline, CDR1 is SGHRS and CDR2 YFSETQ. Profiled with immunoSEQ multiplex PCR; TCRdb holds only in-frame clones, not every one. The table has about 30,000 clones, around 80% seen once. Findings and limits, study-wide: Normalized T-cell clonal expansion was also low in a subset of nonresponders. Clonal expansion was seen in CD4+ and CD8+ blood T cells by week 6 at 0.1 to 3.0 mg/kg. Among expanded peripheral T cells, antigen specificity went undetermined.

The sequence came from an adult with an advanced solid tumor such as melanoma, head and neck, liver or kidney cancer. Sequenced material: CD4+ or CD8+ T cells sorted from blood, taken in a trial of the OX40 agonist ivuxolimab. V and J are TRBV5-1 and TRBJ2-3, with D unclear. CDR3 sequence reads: CASRSGYPTYTDTQYF. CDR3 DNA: TGCGCCAGCCGGAGTGGCTACCCTACCTACACAGATACGCAGTATTTT.